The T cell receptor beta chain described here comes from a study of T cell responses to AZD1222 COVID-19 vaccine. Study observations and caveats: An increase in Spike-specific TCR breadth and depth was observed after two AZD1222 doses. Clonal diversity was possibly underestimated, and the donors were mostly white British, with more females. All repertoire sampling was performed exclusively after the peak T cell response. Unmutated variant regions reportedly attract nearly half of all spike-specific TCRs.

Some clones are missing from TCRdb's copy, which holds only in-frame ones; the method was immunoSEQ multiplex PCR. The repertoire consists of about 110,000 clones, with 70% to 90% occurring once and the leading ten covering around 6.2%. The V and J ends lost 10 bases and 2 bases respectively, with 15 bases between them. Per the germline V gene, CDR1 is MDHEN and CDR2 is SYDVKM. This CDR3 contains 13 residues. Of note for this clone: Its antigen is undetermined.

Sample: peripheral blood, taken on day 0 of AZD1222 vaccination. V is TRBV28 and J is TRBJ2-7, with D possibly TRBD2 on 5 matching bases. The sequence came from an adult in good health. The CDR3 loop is CATGKDGPYEQYF. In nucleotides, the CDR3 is TGTGCCACGGGGAAAGACGGTCCCTACGAGCAGTACTTC.